This note documents a single TCR beta chain sequence. The CDR3 is 15 amino acids. Germline V gives CDR1 SQVTM, CDR2 ANQGSEA. With 4 bases removed from V and 0 bases from J, the gap between germline ends came to 13 bases. These data come from a study of T cell changes during pregnancy in multiple sclerosis. Only in-frame clones appear in the TCRdb table, and some are missing; sequencing was by immunoSEQ multiplex PCR. The sample has over 35,000 clones, almost 95% seen once. V gene TRBV29-1 combines with J gene TRBJ2-4; D ambiguous. The sequence derives from a female donor with multiple sclerosis, enrolled in a pregnancy study. Sequenced material: peripheral blood. CDR3 nucleotide sequence: TGCAGCGTTGCCCCCTTGAATTTAGCCAAAAACATTCAGTACTTC. The encoded protein is CSVAPLNLAKNIQYF. The full variable domain, its missing parts supplied by reference TRBV29-1 and TRBJ2-4, is SAVISQKPSRDICQRGTSLTIQCQVDSQVTMMFWYRQQPGQSLTLIATANQGSEATYESGFVIDKFPISRPNLTFSTLTVSNMSPEDSSIYLCSVAPLNLAKNIQYFGAGTRLSVL.